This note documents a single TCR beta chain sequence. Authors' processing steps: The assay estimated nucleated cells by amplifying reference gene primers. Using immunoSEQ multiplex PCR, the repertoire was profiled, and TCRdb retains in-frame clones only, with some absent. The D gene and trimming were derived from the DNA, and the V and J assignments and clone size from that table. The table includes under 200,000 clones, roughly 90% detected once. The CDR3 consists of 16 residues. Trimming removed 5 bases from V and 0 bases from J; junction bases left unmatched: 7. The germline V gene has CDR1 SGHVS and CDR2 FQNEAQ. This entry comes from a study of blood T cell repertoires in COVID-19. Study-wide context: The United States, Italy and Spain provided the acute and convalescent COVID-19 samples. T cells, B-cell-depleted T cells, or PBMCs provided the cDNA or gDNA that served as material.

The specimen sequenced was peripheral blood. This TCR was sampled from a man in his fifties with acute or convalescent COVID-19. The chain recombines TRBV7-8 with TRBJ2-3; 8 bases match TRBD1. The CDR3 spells CASSVLDRESTDTQYF. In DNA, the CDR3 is TGTGCCAGCAGCGTACTGGACAGGGAAAGCACAGATACGCAGTATTTT.